This TCR beta chain comes out of a study of breast tumors, draining lymph nodes, adjacent tissues. In its sample, this clonotype was seen many times. J gave up 7 bases and V 0 bases, and 5 bases lay outside the gene matches. The CDR3 is made up of 15 amino acids. The germline V gene has CDR1 LNHNV and CDR2 YYDKDF (reference sequence). Samples came from axillary lymph nodes draining the breast cancer. TCRdb re-derived calls from the multiplex PCR reads in MiXCR, one entry per CDR3 protein. The sample records more than 250,000 distinct CDR3 sequences, 30% being singletons. This chain connects TRBV15 to TRBJ1-4; TRBD1 matches at 7 bases. This receptor was obtained from a female donor with breast cancer. Some clones in this sample may be carry-over from other donors' samples. What was sequenced was axillary lymph node tissue. This CDR3 reads CATSRDFQGGEKLFF. CDR3 DNA: TGTGCCACCAGCAGAGATTTCCAGGGGGGTGAAAAACTGTTTTTT.